The entry below describes one T cell receptor (beta chain). What antigen it recognizes has not been identified. No qualities accompany the bases; no much larger clone lies one base away. This sample stems from a study of T cell responses to AZD1222 COVID-19 vaccine (dated by TCRdb to 2020 to 2023). Some background on the complete study: TCR sequencing was performed for more than 230 trial participants, of whom about 200 were given two doses of AZD1222 and about 25 were given two doses of MenACWY control vaccine. Trial participants were enrolled by age into 18-55, 56-69 and 70-plus year subgroups, with about 150, 28 and 57 TCR-sequenced participants respectively. The paper's findings and limits, for the study overall: CD4 TCRs associated with the vaccine covered the entire spike protein, and the dominant responses were in regions 160-218 and 743-854. After two AZD1222 doses, both the breadth and the depth of spike-specific TCRs were significantly higher than at day 0 and than in MenACWY recipients. Reportedly, almost half of the unique spike-specific TCRs recognized epitopes lying outside the regions that are mutated in the B.1.351 and B.1.1.7 variants. Because no day 14 peak-response samples were available, the repertoires could be characterized only after the peak T cell response. Conclusions about previously exposed vaccinees were limited because only six or seven AZD1222 recipients were SARS-CoV-2 seropositive at baseline. Participants were mostly white British and included more females than males, and it was suggested by the authors that clonal diversity may have been underestimated. In the small 56-69-year group, the increase in depth fell short of significance, most likely because of low power.

What this sample's time point label stands for: baseline before first vaccination. The sample's treatment or condition, from its label and the paper: meningococcal conjugate vaccine given as trial control. The vaccinee samples were drawn from two UK trials, COV001 and COV002, one of which was a single-blind randomized controlled phase 2/3 trial testing AZD1222 (ChAdOx1 nCoV-19) in healthy adults. For TCRbeta chain sequencing, PBMC samples from trial participants were taken at day 0 and at day 28 after the second dose. The CDR3 starts with the cysteine, ends with the phenylalanine, and has 17 residues. Of all the DNA, just the CDR3 is kept, 51 bases in frame from base 1. Relative to germline, V is missing 2 bases and J is missing 6 bases, with 13 bases of the junction outside any gene match. CDR1 and CDR2, per the germline V gene (reference sequence), are LNHDA and SQIVND. The CDR3 regions of human TCRbeta chains were analyzed by immunosequencing. In the original analysis: TCRs in the repertoires were compared against a reference library of SARS-CoV-2-specific TCRs that had been generated with the MIRA antigen-specificity platform. Breadth was defined as the fraction of unique TCRs that were SARS-CoV-2-associated. Depth was defined as the fraction of total T cells that were SARS-CoV-2-associated. Using the MIRA data, every spike-specific TCR was mapped to the spike region that the TCR reacted to and assigned to either a CD4 or a CD8 class. Log10-transformed breadth and depth values were compared by one-way ANOVA with Sidak's multiple comparisons tests. TCRdb holds this immuneACCESS table with in-frame rearrangements only. Some clones are missing; in checked studies, unresolved V genes explain under half, and the rest has no known cause. The V and J calls and clone size were taken over from that table, and D and trimming were inferred from the DNA. This sample has over 100,000 clones in its table, and 88% of those were observed once. The ten most abundant clones make up roughly 13% of the sample.

This TCR derives from an adult in good health. Rearrangement joined TRBV19 to TRBJ2-1, and TRBD2 aligns with 7 junction nucleotides. Source: peripheral blood, taken on day 0 of MenACWY control vaccination. Read as DNA, the sequence is TGTGCCAGTAGTATAAGGTGGGAGGGCCGAAGGCGCAATGAGCAGTTCTTC. This gives the protein CASSIRWEGRRRNEQFF.